This T cell receptor beta chain was sequenced in a study of blood T cells in healthy people across ages. Together with a sample-barcoded 5' primer, a J-beta primer mix was included in a second PCR lasting about 7 to 11 cycles. MiXCR, applied by TCRdb to the 5' RACE reads, yields one record per CDR3 protein. The repertoire consists of 600,000 to 1,000,000 distinct CDR3 sequences, with roughly 25% occurring once and the leading ten covering under 4.5%. The germline CDR1 and CDR2 sequences are DFQATT and SNEGSKA (reference sequence). V was trimmed by 0 bases and J by 5 bases, leaving 3 bases between them. There are 11 residues in the CDR3. This sample also appeared in a second study, on T cells of mothers and their children. That study reports: In the second PCR, M1S primer introduced barcodes and 2-4 random bases.

The sequence derives from a boy aged 10-17 years in good health. V and J are TRBV20-1 and TRBJ2-3; no firm D call. Source material: blood. The CDR3 loop is CSARDGDTQYF. CDR3 sequence (DNA): TGCAGTGCTAGAGACGGAGATACGCAGTATTTT.